The subject of this entry is one TCR beta chain. What it binds is unknown. Then a second PCR, running about 6 to 12 cycles, was carried out with a sample-barcoded 5' primer and a J-beta primer mix. MiXCR was run by TCRdb on the 5' RACE reads, yielding one entry per CDR3 protein. The table shows 1.5 million to 2 million distinct CDR3 sequences, with 39% occurring only once. The germline V gene has CDR1 MNHEY and CDR2 SVGAGI. This CDR3 is 14 amino acids long. The V segment lost 6 bases and the J segment 9 bases; nucleotides outside the gene matches: 10. The data were obtained in a study of blood T cells in healthy people across ages. Each sample gave at least 6 million isolated PBMCs. The extraction recovered at least 6 micrograms of total RNA per sample. Study-wide points: When set beside aged donors, long-lived donors presented more naive CD4+ cells and higher diversity.

V usage is TRBV6-5 and J usage is TRBJ2-1, with 8 bases that match TRBD1. The sequenced sample was blood. This TCR came from a human donor in good health. CDR3 bases: TGTGCCAGCAGGACCGGGACAGGTGTAAGTGAGCAGTTCTTC. Translating gives CASRTGTGVSEQFF.